A selection of T cell receptor beta chains follows, all from one sample in a study of cytomegalovirus exposure and HLA in healthy donors. Sequencing was performed with immunoSEQ multiplex PCR; in TCRdb, only in-frame clones are kept and a portion is missing. The sample has about 140,000 clones, under 90% seen once. Sequencing was done on a sample of PBMCs. The origin of the receptors is a man aged 40-50 years in good health and CMV-seronegative. Each CDR3 is given with its conserved first and last residue. Fields, in order: V gene, J gene, D gene, clone size, CDR3 protein, CDR3 DNA. The D gene is left open where the match is weak. Where a row states a size, it is once, few, many or the class of an expanded clone; other rows omit it.

v_gene: TRBV2; j_gene: TRBJ1-1; d_gene: -; abundance: few; CDR3aa: CASRDGHRVNTEAFF; CDR3nt: TGTGCCAGCAGGGATGGTCACAGGGTGAACACTGAAGCTTTCTTT
v_gene: TRBV5-1; j_gene: TRBJ2-3; d_gene: TRBD2; abundance: -; CDR3aa: CASSFMTSGGRAQYF; CDR3nt: TGCGCCAGCAGCTTTATGACTAGCGGGGGAAGAGCGCAGTATTTT
v_gene: TRBV6-5; j_gene: TRBJ2-7; d_gene: -; abundance: -; CDR3aa: CASSYSGRVYEQYF; CDR3nt: TGTGCCAGCAGTTACTCGGGCAGGGTCTACGAGCAGTACTTC
v_gene: TRBV4-1; j_gene: TRBJ1-2; d_gene: -; abundance: -; CDR3aa: CASSQEGQPKIGYTF; CDR3nt: TGCGCCAGCAGCCAAGAAGGACAGCCCAAAATTGGCTACACCTTC
v_gene: TRBV11-2; j_gene: TRBJ1-5; d_gene: -; abundance: -; CDR3aa: CASSLSAGASNQPQHF; CDR3nt: TGTGCCAGCAGCCTTAGCGCGGGGGCTAGCAATCAGCCCCAGCATTTT
v_gene: TRBV18; j_gene: TRBJ2-7; d_gene: TRBD2; abundance: -; CDR3aa: CASSPSTGSGAYEQYF; CDR3nt: TGTGCCAGCTCACCATCCACAGGAAGCGGGGCCTACGAGCAGTACTTC
v_gene: TRBV7-9; j_gene: TRBJ2-4; d_gene: TRBD2; abundance: -; CDR3aa: CASQAGVGNIQYF; CDR3nt: TGTGCCAGTCAGGCGGGGGTGGGAAACATTCAGTACTTC
v_gene: TRBV30; j_gene: TRBJ1-3; d_gene: TRBD1; abundance: -; CDR3aa: CAWSANRGISGNTIYF; CDR3nt: TGTGCCTGGAGTGCTAACAGGGGAATCTCTGGAAACACCATATATTTT
v_gene: TRBV21-1; j_gene: TRBJ1-2; d_gene: -; abundance: few; CDR3aa: CCGALYGYTF; CDR3nt: TGTTGCGGGGCACTGTATGGCTACACCTTC
v_gene: TRBV5-8; j_gene: TRBJ2-7; d_gene: -; abundance: -; CDR3aa: CACRSDYEQYF; CDR3nt: TGTGCCTGCCGGTCTGACTACGAGCAGTACTTC
v_gene: TRBV5-1; j_gene: TRBJ2-3; d_gene: -; abundance: -; CDR3aa: CASSYKTDTQYF; CDR3nt: TGCGCCAGCAGCTACAAGACAGATACGCAGTATTTT
v_gene: TRBV5-1; j_gene: TRBJ2-3; d_gene: -; abundance: -; CDR3aa: CASSWSGDDTDTQYF; CDR3nt: TGCGCCAGCAGTTGGTCGGGGGACGACACAGATACGCAGTATTTT
v_gene: TRBV5-6; j_gene: TRBJ1-6; d_gene: -; abundance: -; CDR3aa: CASSLRVIDNSPLHF; CDR3nt: TGTGCCAGCAGCTTGCGAGTTATTGATAATTCACCCCTCCACTTT
v_gene: TRBV19; j_gene: TRBJ2-3; d_gene: -; abundance: -; CDR3aa: CASGGASTDTQYF; CDR3nt: TGTGCCTCTGGTGGGGCTAGCACAGATACGCAGTATTTT
v_gene: TRBV27; j_gene: TRBJ2-7; d_gene: -; abundance: -; CDR3aa: CASSLSTAGSYEQYF; CDR3nt: TGTGCCAGCAGTTTATCGACAGCAGGCTCCTACGAGCAGTACTTC
v_gene: TRBV28; j_gene: TRBJ1-1; d_gene: -; abundance: -; CDR3aa: CASNTGVVTEAFF; CDR3nt: TGTGCCAGCAACACGGGAGTGGTAACTGAAGCTTTCTTT
v_gene: TRBV29-1; j_gene: TRBJ1-1; d_gene: -; abundance: -; CDR3aa: CSARRGGGNTEAFF; CDR3nt: TGCAGCGCCAGACGGGGGGGAGGGAACACTGAAGCTTTCTTT
v_gene: TRBV2; j_gene: TRBJ2-7; d_gene: TRBD1; abundance: -; CDR3aa: CASRGRTGLYEQYF; CDR3nt: TGTGCCAGCAGAGGACGGACAGGGTTATACGAGCAGTACTTC
v_gene: TRBV18; j_gene: TRBJ2-1; d_gene: TRBD1; abundance: -; CDR3aa: CASSPVDRSSFSFF; CDR3nt: TGTGCCAGCTCACCAGTGGACAGGTCCTCCTTTTCGTTCTTC
v_gene: TRBV6-6; j_gene: TRBJ2-7; d_gene: -; abundance: -; CDR3aa: CASGPGRENYEQYF; CDR3nt: TGTGCCAGCGGCCCCGGCAGGGAAAACTACGAGCAGTACTTC
v_gene: TRBV5-1; j_gene: TRBJ2-7; d_gene: -; abundance: -; CDR3aa: CASSLRSFYEQYF; CDR3nt: TGCGCCAGCAGCTTGCGGAGCTTCTACGAGCAGTACTTC
v_gene: TRBV29-1; j_gene: TRBJ2-1; d_gene: TRBD2; abundance: -; CDR3aa: CSVAALAGGEQFF; CDR3nt: TGCAGCGTTGCGGCCCTAGCGGGAGGTGAGCAGTTCTTC
v_gene: TRBV6-5; j_gene: TRBJ1-1; d_gene: TRBD1; abundance: few; CDR3aa: CASSRQGAAEAFF; CDR3nt: TGTGCCAGCAGCCGACAGGGGGCCGCTGAAGCTTTCTTT
v_gene: TRBV19; j_gene: TRBJ2-6; d_gene: -; abundance: -; CDR3aa: CASSTDSPGANVLTF; CDR3nt: TGTGCCAGTAGTACCGACAGTCCTGGGGCCAACGTCCTGACTTTC
v_gene: TRBV29-1; j_gene: TRBJ1-2; d_gene: -; abundance: -; CDR3aa: CSGSERGINGYTF; CDR3nt: TGCAGCGGATCCGAAAGGGGGATTAATGGCTACACCTTC